This T cell receptor (beta chain) was sequenced during a study of blood T cell repertoires in COVID-19. Repertoires were generated with immunoSEQ multiplex PCR, while TCRdb's copy carries only in-frame clones and drops some. In the table there are under 500,000 clones, approximately 90% of which are singletons. Participant ages covered roughly 18 to 90 years across about 22 US areas. This TCR derives from a man aged 25 to 40 who had recovered from COVID-19. The material sequenced was PBMCs or T cells enriched from blood (not recorded which).

The CDR3 DNA reads as TGTGCCAGCAGCCCCAATACGGTCCAAGAGACCCAGTACTTC. The encoded protein is CASSPNTVQETQYF. The V call is TRBV7-2, the J call TRBJ2-5, with D unresolved. V lost 5 bases, J lost 1 base, and 11 bases lay in between. The germline gives CDR1 SGHTA, CDR2 FQGNSA. The CDR3 has 14 amino acids.